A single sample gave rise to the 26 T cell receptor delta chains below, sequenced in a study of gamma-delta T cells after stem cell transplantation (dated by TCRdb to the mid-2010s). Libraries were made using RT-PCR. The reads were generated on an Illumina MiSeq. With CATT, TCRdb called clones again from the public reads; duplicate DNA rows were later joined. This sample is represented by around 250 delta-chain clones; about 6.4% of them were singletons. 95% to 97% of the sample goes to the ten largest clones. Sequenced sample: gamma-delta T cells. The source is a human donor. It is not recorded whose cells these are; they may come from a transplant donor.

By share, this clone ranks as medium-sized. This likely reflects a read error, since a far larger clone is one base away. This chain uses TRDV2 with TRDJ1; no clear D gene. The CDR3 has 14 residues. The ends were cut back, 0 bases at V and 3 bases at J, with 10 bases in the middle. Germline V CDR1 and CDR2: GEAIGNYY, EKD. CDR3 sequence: CACDTVMAADKLIF. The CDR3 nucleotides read TGTGCCTGTGACACCGTTATGGCGGCCGATAAACTCATCTTT.

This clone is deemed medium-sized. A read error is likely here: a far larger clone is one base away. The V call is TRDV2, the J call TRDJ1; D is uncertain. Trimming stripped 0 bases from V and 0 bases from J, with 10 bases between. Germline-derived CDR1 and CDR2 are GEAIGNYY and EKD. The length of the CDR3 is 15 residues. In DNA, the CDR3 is TGTGCCTGTGACACCGCCGGGGCTAACACCGATAAACTCATCTTT. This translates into CACDTAGANTDKLIF.

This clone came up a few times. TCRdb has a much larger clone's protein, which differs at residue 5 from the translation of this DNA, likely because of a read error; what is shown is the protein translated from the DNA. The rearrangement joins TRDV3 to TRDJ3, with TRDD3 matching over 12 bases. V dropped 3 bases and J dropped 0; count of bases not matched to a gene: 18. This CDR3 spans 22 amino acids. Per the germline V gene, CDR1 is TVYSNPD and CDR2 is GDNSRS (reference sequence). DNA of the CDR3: TGTGCCTTCCCTTGTACCTTCCCGACTGGGGGATACTTCTCCTGGGACACCCGACAGATGTTTTTC. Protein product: CAFPCTFPTGGYFSWDTRQMFF.

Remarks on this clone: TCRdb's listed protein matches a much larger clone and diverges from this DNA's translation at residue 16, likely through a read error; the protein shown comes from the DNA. CDR3 in DNA: TGTGCCTGTGACGCCCTAGGACTGGGGGATCGCACCGATAAACTCTTCTTT. Protein product: CACDALGLGDRTDKLFF. The J gene is TRDJ1, the V gene TRDV2; TRDD3 agrees at 10 bases. The DNA end lines up better with TRDJ2; the J call may be wrong. The length of the CDR3 is 17 residues. Germline V CDR1 and CDR2: GEAIGNYY, EKD.

CDR3 nucleotide sequence: TGTGCCTGTGACACGCTACTGGGGGATACGCGTTCCGATAAACTCATCTTT. Translating it yields CACDTLLGDTRSDKLIF. The chain joins TRDV2 to TRDJ1; the match to TRDD3 covers 13 bases. The CDR3 totals 17 residues. Per the germline V gene, CDR1 is GEAIGNYY and CDR2 is EKD. J lost 3 bases, V lost 1 base, and 7 bases had no gene match.

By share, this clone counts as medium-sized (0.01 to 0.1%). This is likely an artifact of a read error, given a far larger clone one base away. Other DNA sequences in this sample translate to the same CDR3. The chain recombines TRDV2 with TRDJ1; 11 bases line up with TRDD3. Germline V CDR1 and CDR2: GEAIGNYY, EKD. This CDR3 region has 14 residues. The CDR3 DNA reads TGTGCCTGCGACACACTGGGGGATAGGAATAAACTCATCTTT. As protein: CACDTLGDRNKLIF.

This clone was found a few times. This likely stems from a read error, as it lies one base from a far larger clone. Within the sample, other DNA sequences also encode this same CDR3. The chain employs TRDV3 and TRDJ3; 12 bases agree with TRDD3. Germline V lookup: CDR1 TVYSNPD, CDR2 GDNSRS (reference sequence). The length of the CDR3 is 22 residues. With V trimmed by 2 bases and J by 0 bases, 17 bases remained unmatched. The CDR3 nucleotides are TGTGCCTTTCCTCGTACCTTCCCGACTGGGGGATACTTCTCCTGGGACACCCGACAGATGTTTTTC. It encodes CAFPRTFPTGGYFSWDTRQMFF. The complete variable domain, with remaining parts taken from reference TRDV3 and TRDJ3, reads CDKVTQSSPDQTVASGSEVVLLCTYDTVYSNPDLFWYRIRPDYSFQFVFYGDNSRSEGADFTQGRFSVKHILTQKAFHLVISPVRTEDSATYYCAFPRTFPTGGYFSWDTRQMFFGTGIKLFVEP.

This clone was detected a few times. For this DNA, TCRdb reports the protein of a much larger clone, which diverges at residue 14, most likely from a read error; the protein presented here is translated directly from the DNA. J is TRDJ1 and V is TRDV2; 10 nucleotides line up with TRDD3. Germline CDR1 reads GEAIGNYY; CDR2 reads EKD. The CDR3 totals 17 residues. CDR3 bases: TGTGCCTGTGACACCGTCGGGGGGATACGCTCTGGCGATAACCTCATCTTT. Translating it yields CACDTVGGIRSGDNLIF.

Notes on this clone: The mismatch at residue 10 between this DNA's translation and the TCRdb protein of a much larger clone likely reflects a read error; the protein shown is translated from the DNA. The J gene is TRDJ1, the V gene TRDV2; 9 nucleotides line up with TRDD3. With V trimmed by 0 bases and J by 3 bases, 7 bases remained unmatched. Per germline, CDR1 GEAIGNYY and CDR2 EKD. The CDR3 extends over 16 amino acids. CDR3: CACDTVWGIEPDKLIF. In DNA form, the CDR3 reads TGTGCCTGTGACACCGTTTGGGGGATAGAACCCGATAAACTCATCTTT.

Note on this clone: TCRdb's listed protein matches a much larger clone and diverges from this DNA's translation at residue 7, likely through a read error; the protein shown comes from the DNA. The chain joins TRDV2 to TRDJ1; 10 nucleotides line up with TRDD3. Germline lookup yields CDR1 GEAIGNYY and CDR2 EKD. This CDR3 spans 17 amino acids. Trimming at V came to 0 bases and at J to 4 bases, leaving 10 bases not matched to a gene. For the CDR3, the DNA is TGTGCCTGTGACACCGTCAGGGGGATACGCTCTGGCGATAAACTCATCTTT. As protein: CACDTVRGIRSGDKLIF.

The CDR3 bases are TGTGCCTGTGACACGTCGGGCACTGGGGGATACTCCTGGGACACCCGACAGATGTTTTTC. It codes for CACDTSGTGGYSWDTRQMFF. V and J are TRDV2 and TRDJ3; 11 nucleotides match TRDD3. CDR3 length: 20 amino acids. From germline, CDR1 is GEAIGNYY and CDR2 EKD. With V trimmed by 1 base and J by 0 bases, 7 bases remained unmatched.

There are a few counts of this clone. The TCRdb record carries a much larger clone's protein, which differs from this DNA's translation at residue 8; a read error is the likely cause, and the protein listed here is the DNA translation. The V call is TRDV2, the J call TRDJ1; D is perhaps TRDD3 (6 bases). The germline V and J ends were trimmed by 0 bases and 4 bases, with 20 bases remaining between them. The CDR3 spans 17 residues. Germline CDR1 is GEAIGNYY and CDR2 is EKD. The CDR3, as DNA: TGTGCCTGTGACACCGTCGGGGAGATACGCTCTGGCGATAAACTCATCTTT. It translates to CACDTVGEIRSGDKLIF.

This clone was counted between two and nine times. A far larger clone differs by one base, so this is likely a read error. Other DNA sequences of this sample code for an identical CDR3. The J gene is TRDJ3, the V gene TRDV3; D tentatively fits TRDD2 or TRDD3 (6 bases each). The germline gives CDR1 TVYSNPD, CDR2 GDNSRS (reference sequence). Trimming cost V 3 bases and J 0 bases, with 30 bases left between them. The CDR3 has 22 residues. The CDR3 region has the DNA TGTGCCTTCCCTCGTACCTTCCCGACTGGAGGATACTTCTCCTGGGACACCCGACAGATGTTTTTC. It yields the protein CAFPRTFPTGGYFSWDTRQMFF.

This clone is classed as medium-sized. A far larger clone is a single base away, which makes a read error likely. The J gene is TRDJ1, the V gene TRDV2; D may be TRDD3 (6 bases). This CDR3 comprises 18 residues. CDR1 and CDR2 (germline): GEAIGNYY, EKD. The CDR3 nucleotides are TGTGCCTGTGACTCCGTTTCTACAGAAGGGGGACACACCGATAAACCCATCTTT. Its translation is CACDSVSTEGGHTDKPIF.

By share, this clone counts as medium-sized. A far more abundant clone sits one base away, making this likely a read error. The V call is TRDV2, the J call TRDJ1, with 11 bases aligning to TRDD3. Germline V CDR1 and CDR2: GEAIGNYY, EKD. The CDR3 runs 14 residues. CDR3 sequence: CARDTLGDRNKLIF. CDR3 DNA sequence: TGTGCCCGTGACACACTGGGGGATAGGAATAAACTCATCTTT.

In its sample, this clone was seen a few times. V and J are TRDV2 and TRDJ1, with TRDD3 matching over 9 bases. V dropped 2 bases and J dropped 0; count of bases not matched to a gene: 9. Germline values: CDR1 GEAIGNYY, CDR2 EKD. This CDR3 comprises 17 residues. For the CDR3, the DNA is TGTGCCTGTGACAGGAGGGGATACGCAGGGTACACCGATAAACTCATCTTT. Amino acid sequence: CACDRRGYAGYTDKLIF.

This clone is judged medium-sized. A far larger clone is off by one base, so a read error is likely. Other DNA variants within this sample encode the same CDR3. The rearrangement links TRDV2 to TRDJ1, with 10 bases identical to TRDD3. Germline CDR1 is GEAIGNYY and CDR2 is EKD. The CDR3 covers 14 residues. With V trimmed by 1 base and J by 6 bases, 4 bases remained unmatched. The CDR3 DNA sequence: TGTGCCTGTGACACGCTGGGGGATAGGAATAAACTCATCTTT. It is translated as CACDTLGDRNKLIF.

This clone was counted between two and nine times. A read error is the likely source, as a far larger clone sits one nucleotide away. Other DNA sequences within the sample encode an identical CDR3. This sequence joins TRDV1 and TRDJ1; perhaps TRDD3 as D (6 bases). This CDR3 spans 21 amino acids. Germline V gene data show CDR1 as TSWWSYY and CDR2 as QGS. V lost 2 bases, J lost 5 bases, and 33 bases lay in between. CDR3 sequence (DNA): TGTGCTCTTGGGGAAGGTATTCCGGTAGTACTGGGAATCGTTGGCGATGATAAACTCATCTTT. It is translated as CALGEGIPVVLGIVGDDKLIF.

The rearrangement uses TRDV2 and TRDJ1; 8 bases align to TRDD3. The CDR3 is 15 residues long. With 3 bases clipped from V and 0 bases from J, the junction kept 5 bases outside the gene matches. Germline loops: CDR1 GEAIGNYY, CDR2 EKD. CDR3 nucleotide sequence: TGTGCCTGTGACCCTTTACTGGGGGACACCGATAAACTCATCTTT. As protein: CACDPLLGDTDKLIF.

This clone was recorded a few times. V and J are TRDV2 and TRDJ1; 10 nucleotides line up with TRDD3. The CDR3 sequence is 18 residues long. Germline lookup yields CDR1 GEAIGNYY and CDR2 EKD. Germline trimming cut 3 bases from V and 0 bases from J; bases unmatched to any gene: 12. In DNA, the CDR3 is TGTGCCTGTGACCCCTTAACTGGGGGATCGGCGTACACCGATAAACTCATCTTT. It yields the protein CACDPLTGGSAYTDKLIF.

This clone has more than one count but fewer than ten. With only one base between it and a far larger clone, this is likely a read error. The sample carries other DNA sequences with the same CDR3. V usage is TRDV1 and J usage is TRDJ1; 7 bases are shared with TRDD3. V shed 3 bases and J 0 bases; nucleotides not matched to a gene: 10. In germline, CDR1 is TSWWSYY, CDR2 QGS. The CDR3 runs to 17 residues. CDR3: CALGDPLGAVYTDKLIF. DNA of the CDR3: TGTGCTCTTGGGGATCCGCTGGGGGCCGTCTACACCGATAAACTCATCTTT.

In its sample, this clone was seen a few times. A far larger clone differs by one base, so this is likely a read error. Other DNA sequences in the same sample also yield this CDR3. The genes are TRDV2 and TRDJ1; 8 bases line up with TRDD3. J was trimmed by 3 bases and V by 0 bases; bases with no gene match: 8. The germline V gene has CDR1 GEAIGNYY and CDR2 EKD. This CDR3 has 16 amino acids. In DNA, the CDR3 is TGTGCCTGTGACACCGTTTGGGGGATTGGACCCGATAAACTCATCTTT. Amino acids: CACDTVWGIGPDKLIF.

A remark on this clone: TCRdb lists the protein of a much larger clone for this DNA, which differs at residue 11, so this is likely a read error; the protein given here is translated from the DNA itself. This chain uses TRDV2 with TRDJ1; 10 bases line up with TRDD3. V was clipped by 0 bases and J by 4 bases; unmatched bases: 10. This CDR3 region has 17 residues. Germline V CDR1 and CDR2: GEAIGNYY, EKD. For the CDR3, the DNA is TGTGCCTGTGACACCGTCGGGGGGATACGCCCTGGCGATAAACTCATCTTT. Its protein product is CACDTVGGIRPGDKLIF.

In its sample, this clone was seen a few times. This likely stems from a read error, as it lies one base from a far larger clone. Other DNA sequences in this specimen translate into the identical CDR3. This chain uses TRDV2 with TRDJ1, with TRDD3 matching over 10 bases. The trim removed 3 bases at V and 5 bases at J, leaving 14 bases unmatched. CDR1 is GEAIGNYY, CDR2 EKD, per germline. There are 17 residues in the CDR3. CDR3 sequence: CACDALGLGDRTDKLIF. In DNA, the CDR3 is TGTGCCTGTGACGCCCTAGGACTGGGGGATCGCACTGATAAACTCATCTTT.

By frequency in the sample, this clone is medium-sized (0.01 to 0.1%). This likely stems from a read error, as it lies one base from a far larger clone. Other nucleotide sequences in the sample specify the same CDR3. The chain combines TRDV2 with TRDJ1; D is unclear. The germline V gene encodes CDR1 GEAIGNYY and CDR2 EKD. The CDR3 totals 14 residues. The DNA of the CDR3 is TGTGCCTGTGACACCGTTATGGCGACCGATAAGCTCATCTTT. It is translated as CACDTVMATDKLIF.

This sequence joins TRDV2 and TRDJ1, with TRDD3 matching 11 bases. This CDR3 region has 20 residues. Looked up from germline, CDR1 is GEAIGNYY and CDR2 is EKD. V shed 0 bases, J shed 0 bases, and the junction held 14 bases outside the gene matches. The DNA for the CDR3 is TGTGCCTGTGACACCGTTGGTGGGGGATACGTCAATTTGGACACCGATAAACTCATCTTT. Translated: CACDTVGGGYVNLDTDKLIF.